These 7 T cell receptor beta chains were sequenced from one sample in a study of control samples from healthy donors and cancer patients. This table comes from immunoSEQ multiplex PCR, and its TCRdb copy is limited to in-frame clones, with some not included. The top ten hold around 5.1% of the sample, which has about 80,000 clones, just under 90% seen once. Sequences were obtained from blood. These receptors all come from a man between 45 and 60 years old in good health.

This sequence joins TRBV30 and TRBJ1-4; 10 bases map to TRBD1. Germline-derived CDR1 and CDR2 are GTSNPN and SVGIG (reference sequence). Trimming cost V 2 bases and J 10 bases; bases outside gene matches: 7. CDR3 length equals 14 residues. The CDR3 sequence is CAWSRDRGVGKLFF. In nucleotides, the CDR3 is TGTGCCTGGAGTAGGGACAGGGGCGTAGGAAAACTGTTTTTT.

The V and J genes are TRBV27 and TRBJ2-2, with D maybe TRBD1 (5 bases). Trimming took off 6 bases at V and 5 bases at J, with 22 bases between the two ends. CDR3 size: 17 residues. Germline CDR1 reads MNHEY; CDR2 reads SMNVEV (reference sequence). The DNA for the CDR3 is TGTGCCAGCAGCCCTTCTCCAGGGTATACTAAGACCGGGGAGCTGTTTTTT. Its translation: CASSPSPGYTKTGELFF.

The chain recombines TRBV29-1 with TRBJ2-1; 7 bases are a match to TRBD1. There are 17 residues in the CDR3. Trimming took 6 bases from V and 0 from J; bases not matched to a gene: 14. Germline CDR1 reads SQVTM; CDR2 reads ANQGSEA. CDR3: CSVAGTERFSSYNEQFF. CDR3 DNA sequence: TGCAGCGTGGCCGGGACAGAGAGATTTAGCTCCTACAATGAGCAGTTCTTC.

The V and J genes are TRBV30 and TRBJ1-1; D not certain. The length of the CDR3 is 13 residues. Trimming shortened V by 0 bases and J by 0 bases, and 5 bases separated the two germline ends. Germline V lookup: CDR1 GTSNPN, CDR2 SVGIG (reference sequence). CDR3 loop: CAWSVTMNTEAFF. In DNA form, the CDR3 reads TGTGCCTGGAGTGTAACTATGAACACTGAAGCTTTCTTT. The complete variable domain, with remaining parts taken from reference TRBV30 and TRBJ1-1, reads SQTIHQWPATLVQPVGSPLSLECTVEGTSNPNLYWYRQAAGRGLQLLFYSVGIGQISSEVPQNLSASRPQDRQFILSSKKLLLSDSGFYLCAWSVTMNTEAFFGQGTRLTVV.

The V and J genes are TRBV7-6 and TRBJ1-2; 9 nucleotides line up with TRBD1. This CDR3 has 15 residues. Trimming removed 5 bases from V and 5 bases from J; junction bases left unmatched: 9. Germline CDR1 and CDR2: SGHVS and FNYEAQ. CDR3 sequence: CASSPRSTGGYGYTF. CDR3 DNA: TGTGCCAGCAGCCCGAGATCGACAGGGGGATATGGCTACACCTTC.

The chain couples TRBV6-5 to TRBJ2-7; possibly TRBD1 for D (5 bases). The CDR3 sequence is 14 residues long. The V end lost 0 bases, the J end lost 1 base, and 7 bases lay between the germline ends. Germline lookup yields CDR1 MNHEY and CDR2 SVGAGI. CDR3 nucleotide sequence: TGTGCCAGCAGTTACTCTCAGGGTTCCTACGAGCAGTACTTC. Translating it yields CASSYSQGSYEQYF.

The rearrangement uses TRBV29-1 and TRBJ1-1; 7 bases line up with TRBD1. Germline trimming cut 7 bases from V and 3 bases from J; bases unmatched to any gene: 11. Germline lookup yields CDR1 SQVTM and CDR2 ANQGSEA. The CDR3 totals 14 residues. Here the CDR3 reads CSGGRGQWDTEAFF. The CDR3 DNA reads as TGCAGCGGGGGGAGGGGGCAATGGGACACTGAAGCTTTCTTT.